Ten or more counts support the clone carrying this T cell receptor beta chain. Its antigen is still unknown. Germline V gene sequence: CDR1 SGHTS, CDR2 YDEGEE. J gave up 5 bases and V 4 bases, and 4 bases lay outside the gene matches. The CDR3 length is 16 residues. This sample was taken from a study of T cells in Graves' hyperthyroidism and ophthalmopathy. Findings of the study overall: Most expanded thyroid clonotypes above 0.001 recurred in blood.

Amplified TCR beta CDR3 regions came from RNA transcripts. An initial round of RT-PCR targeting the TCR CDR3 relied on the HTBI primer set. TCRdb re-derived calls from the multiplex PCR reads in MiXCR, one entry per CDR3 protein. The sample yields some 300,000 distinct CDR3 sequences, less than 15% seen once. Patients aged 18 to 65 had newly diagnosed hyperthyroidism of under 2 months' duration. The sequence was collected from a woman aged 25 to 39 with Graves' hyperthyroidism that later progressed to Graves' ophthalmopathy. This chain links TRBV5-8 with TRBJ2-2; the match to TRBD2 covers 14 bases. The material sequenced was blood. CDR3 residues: CASSVGTSGSTGELFF. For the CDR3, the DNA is TGTGCCAGCAGCGTAGGGACTAGCGGGAGTACCGGGGAGCTGTTTTTT.